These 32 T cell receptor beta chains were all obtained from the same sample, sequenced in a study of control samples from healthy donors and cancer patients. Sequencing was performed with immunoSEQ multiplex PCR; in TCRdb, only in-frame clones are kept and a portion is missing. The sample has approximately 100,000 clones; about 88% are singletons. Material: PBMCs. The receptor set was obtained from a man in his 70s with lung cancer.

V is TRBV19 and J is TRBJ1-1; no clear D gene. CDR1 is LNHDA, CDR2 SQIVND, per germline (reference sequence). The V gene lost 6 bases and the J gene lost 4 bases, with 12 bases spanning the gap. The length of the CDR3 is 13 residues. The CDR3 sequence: CASRPFVGTEAFF. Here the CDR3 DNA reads TGTGCCAGTAGGCCTTTTGTGGGCACTGAAGCTTTCTTT.

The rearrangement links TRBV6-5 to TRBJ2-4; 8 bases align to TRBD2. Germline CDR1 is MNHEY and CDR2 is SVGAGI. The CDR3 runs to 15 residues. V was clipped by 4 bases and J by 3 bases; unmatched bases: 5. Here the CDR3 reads CASSLFTSGKNIQYF. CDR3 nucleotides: TGTGCCAGCAGTTTATTTACTAGCGGCAAAAACATTCAGTACTTC.

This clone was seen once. CDR3 coding DNA: TGTGCCAGTAGTGGTCCCGGGGAGATAGATACGCAGTATTTT. Encoded protein: CASSGPGEIDTQYF. The chain combines TRBV19 with TRBJ2-3; tentative D call: TRBD2 (5 bases). The V end was cut by 5 bases, the J end by 5 bases, with 14 bases between. The CDR3 is made up of 14 amino acids. The germline V gene has CDR1 LNHDA and CDR2 SQIVND (reference sequence).

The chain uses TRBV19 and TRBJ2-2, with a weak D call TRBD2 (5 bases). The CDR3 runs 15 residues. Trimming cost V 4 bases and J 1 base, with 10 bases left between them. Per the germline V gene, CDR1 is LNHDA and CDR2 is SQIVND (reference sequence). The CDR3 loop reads CASSKTGKNTGELFF. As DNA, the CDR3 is TGTGCCAGTAGTAAAACCGGGAAGAACACCGGGGAGCTGTTTTTT.

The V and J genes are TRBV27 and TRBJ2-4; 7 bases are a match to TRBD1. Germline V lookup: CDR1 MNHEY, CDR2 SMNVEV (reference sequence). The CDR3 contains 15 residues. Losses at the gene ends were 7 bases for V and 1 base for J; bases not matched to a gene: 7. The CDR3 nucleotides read TGTGCCAGCACCGACCGGACAGGTGCCAAAAACATTCAGTACTTC. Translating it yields CASTDRTGAKNIQYF.

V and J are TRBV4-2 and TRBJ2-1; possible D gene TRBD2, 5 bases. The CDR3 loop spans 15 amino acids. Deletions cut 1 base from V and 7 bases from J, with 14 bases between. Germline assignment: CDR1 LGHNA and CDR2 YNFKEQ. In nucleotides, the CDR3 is TGTGCCAGCAGCCAAGGTGGAGGTAGGGTAAATGAGCAGTTCTTC. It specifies CASSQGGGRVNEQFF.

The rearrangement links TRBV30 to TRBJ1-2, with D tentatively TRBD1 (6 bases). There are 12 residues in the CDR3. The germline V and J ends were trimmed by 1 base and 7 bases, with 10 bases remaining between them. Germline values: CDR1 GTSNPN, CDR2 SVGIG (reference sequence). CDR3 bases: TGTGCCTGGAGTGGGGGGGCCCCTGGCTACACCTTC. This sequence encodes CAWSGGAPGYTF. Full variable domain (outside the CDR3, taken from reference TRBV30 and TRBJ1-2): SQTIHQWPATLVQPVGSPLSLECTVEGTSNPNLYWYRQAAGRGLQLLFYSVGIGQISSEVPQNLSASRPQDRQFILSSKKLLLSDSGFYLCAWSGGAPGYTFGSGTRLTVV.

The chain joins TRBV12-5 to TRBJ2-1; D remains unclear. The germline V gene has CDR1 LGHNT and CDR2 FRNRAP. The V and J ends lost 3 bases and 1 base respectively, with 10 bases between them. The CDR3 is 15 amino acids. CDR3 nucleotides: TGTGCTAGTGGTTTCGGCAGCAGTTCCTACAATGAGCAGTTCTTC. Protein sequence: CASGFGSSSYNEQFF.

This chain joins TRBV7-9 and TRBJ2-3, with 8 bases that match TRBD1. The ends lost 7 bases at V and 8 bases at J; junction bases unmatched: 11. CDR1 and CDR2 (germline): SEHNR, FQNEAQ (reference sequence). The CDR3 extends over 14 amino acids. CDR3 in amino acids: CASNPQGGVGTQYF. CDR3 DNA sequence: TGTGCCAGCAACCCACAGGGGGGAGTTGGTACGCAGTATTTT. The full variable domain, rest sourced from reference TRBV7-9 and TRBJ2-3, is DTGVSQNPRHKITKRGQNVTFRCDPISEHNRLYWYRQTLGQGPEFLTYFQNEAQLEKSRLLSDRFSAERPKGSFSTLEIQRTEQGDSAMYLCASNPQGGVGTQYFGPGTRLTVL.

The CDR3 loop is CASSFDRVDTQYF. The DNA for the CDR3 is TGCGCCAGCAGCTTCGACAGGGTAGATACGCAGTATTTT. The genes are TRBV5-1 and TRBJ2-3, with TRBD1 identical over 7 bases. The germline V gene has CDR1 SGHRS and CDR2 YFSETQ. V gave up 2 bases and J gave up 5 bases; unmatched junction bases: 2. The CDR3 length is 13 residues.

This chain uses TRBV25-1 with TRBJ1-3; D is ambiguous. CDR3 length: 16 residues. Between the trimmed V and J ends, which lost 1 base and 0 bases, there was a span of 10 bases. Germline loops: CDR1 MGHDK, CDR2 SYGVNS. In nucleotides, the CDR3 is TGTGCCAGCAGTGAATGGGATGGTTCCTCTGGAAACACCATATATTTT. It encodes CASSEWDGSSGNTIYF.

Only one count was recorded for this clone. The CDR3 is CASSRSGQGGGELFF. In DNA, the CDR3 is TGCGCCAGCAGCCGTTCGGGACAGGGCGGCGGGGAGCTGTTTTTT. The V gene is TRBV4-1, the J gene TRBJ2-2; 9 bases are shared with TRBD1. The ends lost 4 bases at V and 7 bases at J; junction bases unmatched: 7. Germline assignment: CDR1 MGHRA and CDR2 YSYEKL. The CDR3 sequence is 15 residues long.

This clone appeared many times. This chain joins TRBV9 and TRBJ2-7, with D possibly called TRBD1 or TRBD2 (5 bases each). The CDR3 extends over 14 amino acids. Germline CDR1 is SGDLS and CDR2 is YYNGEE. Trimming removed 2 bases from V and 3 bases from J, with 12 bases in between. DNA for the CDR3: TGTGCCAGCAGCGTTGACTTGGGGGACTACGAGCAGTACTTC. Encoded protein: CASSVDLGDYEQYF.

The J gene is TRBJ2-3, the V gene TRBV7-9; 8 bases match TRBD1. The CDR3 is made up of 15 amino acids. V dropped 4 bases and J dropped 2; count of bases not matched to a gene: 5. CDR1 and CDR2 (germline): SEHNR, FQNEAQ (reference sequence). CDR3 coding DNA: TGTGCCAGCAGCTCGCGGACAGGGAACACAGATACGCAGTATTTT. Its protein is CASSSRTGNTDTQYF.

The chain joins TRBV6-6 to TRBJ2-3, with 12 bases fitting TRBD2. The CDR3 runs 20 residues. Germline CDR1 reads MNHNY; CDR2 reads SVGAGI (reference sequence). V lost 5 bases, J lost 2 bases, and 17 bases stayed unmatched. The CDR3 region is CASSPPSGTSGPILTDTQYF. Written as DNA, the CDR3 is TGTGCCAGCAGTCCTCCTTCTGGGACTAGCGGGCCGATCCTCACAGATACGCAGTATTTT.

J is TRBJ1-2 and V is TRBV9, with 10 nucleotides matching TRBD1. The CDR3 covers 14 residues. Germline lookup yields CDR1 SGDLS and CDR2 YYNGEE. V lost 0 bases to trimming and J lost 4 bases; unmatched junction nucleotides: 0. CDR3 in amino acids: CASSVGDRGYGYTF. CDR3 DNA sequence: TGTGCCAGCAGCGTAGGGGACAGGGGCTATGGCTACACCTTC.

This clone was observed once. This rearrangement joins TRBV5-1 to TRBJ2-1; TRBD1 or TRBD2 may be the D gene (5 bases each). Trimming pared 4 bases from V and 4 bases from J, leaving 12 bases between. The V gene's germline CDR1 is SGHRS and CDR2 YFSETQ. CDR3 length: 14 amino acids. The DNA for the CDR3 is TGCGCCAGCAGCCCCGGGACCATATACAATGAGCAGTTCTTC. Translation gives CASSPGTIYNEQFF.

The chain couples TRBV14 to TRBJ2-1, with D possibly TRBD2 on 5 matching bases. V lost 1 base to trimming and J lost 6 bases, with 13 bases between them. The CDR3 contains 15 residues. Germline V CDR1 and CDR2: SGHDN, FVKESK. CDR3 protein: CASSQVGVVGNEQFF. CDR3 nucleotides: TGTGCCAGCAGCCAAGTCGGGGTTGTGGGCAATGAGCAGTTCTTC.

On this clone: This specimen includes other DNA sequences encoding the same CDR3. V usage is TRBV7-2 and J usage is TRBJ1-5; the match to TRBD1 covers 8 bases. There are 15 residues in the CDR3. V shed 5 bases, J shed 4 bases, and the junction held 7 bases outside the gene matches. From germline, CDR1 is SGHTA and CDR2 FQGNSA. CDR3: CASSLGGTGNQPQHF. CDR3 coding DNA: TGTGCCAGCAGCCTAGGGGGGACAGGAAATCAGCCCCAGCATTTT.

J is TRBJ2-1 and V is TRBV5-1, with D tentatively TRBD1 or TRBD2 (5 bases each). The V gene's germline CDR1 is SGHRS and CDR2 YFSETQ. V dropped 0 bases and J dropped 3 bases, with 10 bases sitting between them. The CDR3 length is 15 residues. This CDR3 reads CASSLGGPSYNEQFF. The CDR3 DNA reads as TGCGCCAGCAGCTTGGGGGGACCCAGCTACAATGAGCAGTTCTTC.

The CDR3 sequence: CASSWEATSSYEQYF. CDR3 in DNA: TGTGCCAGCAGCTGGGAGGCTACGAGCTCCTACGAGCAGTACTTC. This rearrangement joins TRBV7-8 to TRBJ2-7; tentative D call: TRBD2 (6 bases). V was pared by 4 bases and J by 0 bases, with 13 bases between. The germline CDR1 and CDR2 sequences are SGHVS and FQNEAQ. There are 15 residues in the CDR3.

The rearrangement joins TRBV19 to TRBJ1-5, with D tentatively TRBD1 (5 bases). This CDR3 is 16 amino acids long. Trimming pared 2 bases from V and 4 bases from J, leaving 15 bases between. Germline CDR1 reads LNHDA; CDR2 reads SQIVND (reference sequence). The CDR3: CASSIHDVRGNQPQHF. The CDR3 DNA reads TGTGCCAGTAGTATACACGATGTGCGGGGGAATCAGCCCCAGCATTTT.

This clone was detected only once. In DNA, the CDR3 is TGTGCCACCAGACGGTCGGGGGGGAGCCCTATCGGGCAGTATTTT. Translated, it gives CATRRSGGSPIGQYF. This rearrangement joins TRBV15 to TRBJ2-3, with 8 bases aligning to TRBD2. The CDR3 runs to 15 residues. V shed 6 bases and J 11 bases; nucleotides not matched to a gene: 16. The V gene's germline CDR1 is LNHNV and CDR2 YYDKDF (reference sequence).

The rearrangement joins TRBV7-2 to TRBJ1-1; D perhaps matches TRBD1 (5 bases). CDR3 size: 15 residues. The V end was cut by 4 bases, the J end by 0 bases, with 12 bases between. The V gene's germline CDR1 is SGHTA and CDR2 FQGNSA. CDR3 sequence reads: CASSSLQGLNTEAFF. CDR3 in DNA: TGTGCCAGCAGCTCCCTTCAGGGATTGAACACTGAAGCTTTCTTT.

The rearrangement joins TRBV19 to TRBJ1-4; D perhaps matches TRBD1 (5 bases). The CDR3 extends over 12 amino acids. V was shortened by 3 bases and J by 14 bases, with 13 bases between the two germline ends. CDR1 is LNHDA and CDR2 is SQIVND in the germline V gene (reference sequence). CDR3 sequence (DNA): TGTGCCAGTAGTATTCGGGGCCCTCTTCTGTTTTTT. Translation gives CASSIRGPLLFF. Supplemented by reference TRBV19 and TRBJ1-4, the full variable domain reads DGGITQSPKYLFRKEGQNVTLSCEQNLNHDAMYWYRQDPGQGLRLIYYSQIVNDFQKGDIAEGYSVSREKKESFPLTVTSAQKNPTAFYLCASSIRGPLLFFGSGTQLSVL.

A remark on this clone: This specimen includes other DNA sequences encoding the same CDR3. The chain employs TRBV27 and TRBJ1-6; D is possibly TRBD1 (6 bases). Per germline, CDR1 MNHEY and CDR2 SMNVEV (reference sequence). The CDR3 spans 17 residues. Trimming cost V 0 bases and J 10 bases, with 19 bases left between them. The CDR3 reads CASSLSTSGARRSPLHF. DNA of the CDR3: TGTGCCAGCAGTTTATCCACCTCAGGGGCACGTCGGTCACCCCTCCACTTT.

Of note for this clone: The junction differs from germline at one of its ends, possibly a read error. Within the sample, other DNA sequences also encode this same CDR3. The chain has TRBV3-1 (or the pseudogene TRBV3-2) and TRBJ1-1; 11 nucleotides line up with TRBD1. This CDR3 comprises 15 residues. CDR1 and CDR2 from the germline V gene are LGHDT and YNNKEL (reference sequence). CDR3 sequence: CASSRKGQGGTEAFF. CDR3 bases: TGTGCCAGCAGCCGGAAGGGACAGGGGGGCACTGAAGCCTTCTTT.

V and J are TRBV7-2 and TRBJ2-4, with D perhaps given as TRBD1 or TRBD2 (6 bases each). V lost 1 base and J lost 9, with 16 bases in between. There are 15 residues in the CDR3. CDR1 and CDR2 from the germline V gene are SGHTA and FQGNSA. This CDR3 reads CASSLDGGQGTIQYF. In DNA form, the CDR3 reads TGTGCCAGCAGCTTAGATGGGGGGCAGGGGACCATTCAGTACTTC.

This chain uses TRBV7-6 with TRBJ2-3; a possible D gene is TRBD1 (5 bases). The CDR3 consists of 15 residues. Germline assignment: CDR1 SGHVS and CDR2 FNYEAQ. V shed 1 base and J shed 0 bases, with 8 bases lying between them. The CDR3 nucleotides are TGTGCCAGCAGCTTAGACAGGAGTAGCACAGATACGCAGTATTTT. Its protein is CASSLDRSSTDTQYF.

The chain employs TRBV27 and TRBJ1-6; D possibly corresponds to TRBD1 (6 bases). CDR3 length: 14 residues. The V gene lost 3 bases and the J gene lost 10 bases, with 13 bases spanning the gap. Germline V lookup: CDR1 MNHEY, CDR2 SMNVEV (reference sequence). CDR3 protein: CASSLEGGRSPLHF. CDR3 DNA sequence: TGTGCCAGCAGTTTGGAAGGGGGGAGATCACCCCTCCACTTT.

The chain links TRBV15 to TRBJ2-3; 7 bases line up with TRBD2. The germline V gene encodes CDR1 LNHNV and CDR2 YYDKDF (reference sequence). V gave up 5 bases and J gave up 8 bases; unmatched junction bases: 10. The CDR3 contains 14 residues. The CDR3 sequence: CATSGLGMEGTQYF. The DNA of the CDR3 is TGTGCCACCAGCGGACTAGGGATGGAGGGTACGCAGTATTTT.

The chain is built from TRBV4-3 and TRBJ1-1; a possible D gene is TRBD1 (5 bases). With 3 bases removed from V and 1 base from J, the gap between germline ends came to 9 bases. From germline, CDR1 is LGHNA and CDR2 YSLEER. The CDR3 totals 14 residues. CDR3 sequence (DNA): TGCGCCAGCAGCCAGGGGGGGGAGAACACTGAAGCTTTCTTT. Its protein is CASSQGGENTEAFF.